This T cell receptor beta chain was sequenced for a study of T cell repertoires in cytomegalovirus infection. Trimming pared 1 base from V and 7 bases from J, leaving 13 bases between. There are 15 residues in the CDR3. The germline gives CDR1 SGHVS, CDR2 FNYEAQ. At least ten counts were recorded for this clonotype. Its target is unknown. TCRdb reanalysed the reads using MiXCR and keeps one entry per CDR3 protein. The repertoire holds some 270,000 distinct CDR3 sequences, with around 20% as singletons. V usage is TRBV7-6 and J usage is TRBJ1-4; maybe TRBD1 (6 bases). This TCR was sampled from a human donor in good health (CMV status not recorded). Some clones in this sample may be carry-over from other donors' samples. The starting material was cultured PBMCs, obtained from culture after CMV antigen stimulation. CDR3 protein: CASSLDGGRGEKLFF. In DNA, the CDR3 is TGTGCCAGCAGCTTAGATGGGGGGCGCGGTGAAAAACTGTTTTTT.